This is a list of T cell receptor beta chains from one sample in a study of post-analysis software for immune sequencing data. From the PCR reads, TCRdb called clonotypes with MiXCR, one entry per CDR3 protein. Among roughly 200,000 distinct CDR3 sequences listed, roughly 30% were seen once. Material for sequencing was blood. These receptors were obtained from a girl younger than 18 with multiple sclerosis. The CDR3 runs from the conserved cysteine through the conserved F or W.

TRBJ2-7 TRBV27 CASAGRARAFHGQYF
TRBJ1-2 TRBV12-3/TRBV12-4 CASSADRVANYGYTF
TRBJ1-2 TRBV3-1 CASSQDRGAEGTPNYGYTF
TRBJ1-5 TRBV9 CASGGGLGNQPQHF
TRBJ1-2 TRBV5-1 CASSRGPEAGDYGYTF
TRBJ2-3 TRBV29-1 CSVEGEPAADTQYF
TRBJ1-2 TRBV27 CASSKGGQAFLNSNYGYTF
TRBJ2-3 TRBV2 CASSGAVDTQYF
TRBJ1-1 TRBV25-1 CASSPGNTEAFF
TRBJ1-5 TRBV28 CASSFPQGKRNQPQHF
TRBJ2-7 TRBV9 CASSVDPGYNEQYF